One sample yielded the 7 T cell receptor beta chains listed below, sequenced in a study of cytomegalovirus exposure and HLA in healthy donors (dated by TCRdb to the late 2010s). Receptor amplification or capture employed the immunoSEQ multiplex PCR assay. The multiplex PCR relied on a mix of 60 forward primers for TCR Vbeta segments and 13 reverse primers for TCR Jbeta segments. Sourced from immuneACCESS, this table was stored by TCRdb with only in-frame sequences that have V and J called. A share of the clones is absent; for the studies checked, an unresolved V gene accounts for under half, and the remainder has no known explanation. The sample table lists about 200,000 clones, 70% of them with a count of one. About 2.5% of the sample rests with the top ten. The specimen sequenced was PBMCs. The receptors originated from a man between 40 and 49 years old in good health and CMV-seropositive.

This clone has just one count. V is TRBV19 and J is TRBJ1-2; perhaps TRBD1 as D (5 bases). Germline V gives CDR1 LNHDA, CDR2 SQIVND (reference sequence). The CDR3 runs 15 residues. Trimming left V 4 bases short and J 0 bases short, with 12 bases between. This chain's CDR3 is CASSKQALANYGYTF. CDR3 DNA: TGTGCCAGTAGTAAACAGGCCTTAGCTAACTATGGCTACACCTTC.

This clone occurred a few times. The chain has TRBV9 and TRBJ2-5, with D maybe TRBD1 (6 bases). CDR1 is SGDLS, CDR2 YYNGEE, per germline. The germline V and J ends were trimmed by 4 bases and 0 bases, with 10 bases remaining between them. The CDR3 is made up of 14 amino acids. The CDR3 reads CASSNGQNQETQYF. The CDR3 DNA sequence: TGTGCCAGCAGCAACGGACAGAACCAAGAGACCCAGTACTTC. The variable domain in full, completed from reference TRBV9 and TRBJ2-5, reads DSGVTQTPKHLITATGQRVTLRCSPRSGDLSVYWYQQSLDQGLQFLIQYYNGEERAKGNILERFSAQQFPDLHSELNLSSLELGDSALYFCASSNGQNQETQYFGPGTRLLVL.

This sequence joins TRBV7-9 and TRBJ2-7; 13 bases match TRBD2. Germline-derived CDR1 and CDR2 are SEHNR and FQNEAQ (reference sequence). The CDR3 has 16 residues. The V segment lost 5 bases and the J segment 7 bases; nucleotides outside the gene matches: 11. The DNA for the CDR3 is TGTGCCAGCAGCCCCCCGGGACTAGCGGGGCTTGGGGAGCAGTACTTC. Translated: CASSPPGLAGLGEQYF.

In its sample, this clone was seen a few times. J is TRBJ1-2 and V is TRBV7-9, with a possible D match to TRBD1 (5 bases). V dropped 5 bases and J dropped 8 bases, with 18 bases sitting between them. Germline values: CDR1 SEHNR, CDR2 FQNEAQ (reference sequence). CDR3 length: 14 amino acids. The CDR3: CASSIPQGTRGYTF. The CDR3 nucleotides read TGTGCCAGCAGCATCCCGCAGGGAACCCGCGGCTACACCTTC. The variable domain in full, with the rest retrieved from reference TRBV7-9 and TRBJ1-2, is DTGVSQNPRHKITKRGQNVTFRCDPISEHNRLYWYRQTLGQGPEFLTYFQNEAQLEKSRLLSDRFSAERPKGSFSTLEIQRTEQGDSAMYLCASSIPQGTRGYTFGSGTRLTVV.

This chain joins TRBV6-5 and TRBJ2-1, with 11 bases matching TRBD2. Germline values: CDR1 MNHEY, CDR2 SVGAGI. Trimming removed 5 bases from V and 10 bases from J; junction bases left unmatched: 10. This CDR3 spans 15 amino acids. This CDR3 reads CASSRSGGALGEQFF. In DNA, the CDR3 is TGTGCCAGCAGTCGTAGCGGGGGGGCTTTGGGGGAGCAGTTCTTC.

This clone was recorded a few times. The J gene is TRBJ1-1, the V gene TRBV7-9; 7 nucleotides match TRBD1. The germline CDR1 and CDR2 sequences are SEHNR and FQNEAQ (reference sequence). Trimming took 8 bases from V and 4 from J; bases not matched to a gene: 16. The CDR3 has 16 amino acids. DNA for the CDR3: TGTGCCAGCCCCCCCGGGACAGCTTATACAGGCACTGAAGCTTTCTTT. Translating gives CASPPGTAYTGTEAFF.

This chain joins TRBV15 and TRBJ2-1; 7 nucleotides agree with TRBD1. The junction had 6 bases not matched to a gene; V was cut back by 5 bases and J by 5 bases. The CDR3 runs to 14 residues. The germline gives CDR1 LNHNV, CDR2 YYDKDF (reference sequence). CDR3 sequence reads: CATSFRDRNNEQFF. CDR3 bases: TGTGCCACCAGCTTCCGGGACAGAAACAATGAGCAGTTCTTC.